These 10 T cell receptor beta chains came from one sample sequenced in a study of early T cells in non-severe SARS-CoV-2 infection. MiXCR, applied by TCRdb to the 5' RACE reads, yields one record per CDR3 protein. Among over 80,000 distinct CDR3 sequences listed, approximately 12% were seen once. The sequenced sample was whole blood, obtained at baseline. The receptors were sampled from an adult who was a healthcare worker with PCR-confirmed SARS-CoV-2 infection or an uninfected control (not recorded which).

The chain combines TRBV3-1 with TRBJ2-7, with D maybe TRBD1 (6 bases). V was shortened by 1 base and J by 0 bases, with 10 bases between the two germline ends. This CDR3 comprises 15 residues. CDR1 and CDR2 (germline): LGHDT, YNNKEL (reference sequence). CDR3 amino acids: CASSQAPQGSYEQYF. CDR3 coding DNA: TGTGCCAGCAGCCAAGCCCCACAGGGCTCCTACGAGCAGTACTTC.

J is TRBJ2-1 and V is TRBV28; D remains ambiguous. The germline CDR1 and CDR2 sequences are MDHEN and SYDVKM. The V end lost 2 bases, the J end lost 3 bases, and 2 bases lay between the germline ends. This CDR3 has 12 residues. CDR3 nucleotide sequence: TGTGCCAGCAGTTTAATCTACAATGAGCAGTTCTTC. Its protein is CASSLIYNEQFF.

V and J are TRBV3-1 and TRBJ2-1; D is uncertain. V lost 1 base and J 10 bases, leaving 17 bases between the germline ends. Germline-derived CDR1 and CDR2 are LGHDT and YNNKEL (reference sequence). This CDR3 contains 15 residues. CDR3 nucleotides: TGTGCCAGCAGCCAAGGCGCCTCGGGCCCCATAGAGCAGTTCTTC. Protein product: CASSQGASGPIEQFF.

The chain carries TRBV10-3 and TRBJ2-7; 7 bases agree with TRBD1. The CDR3 is made up of 15 amino acids. V shed 8 bases, J shed 1 base, and the junction held 11 bases outside the gene matches. The germline CDR1 and CDR2 sequences are ENHRY and SYGVKD. The CDR3 is CAIGGSGQTSYEQYF. CDR3 coding DNA: TGTGCCATCGGGGGTTCGGGACAGACTTCCTACGAGCAGTACTTC.

This clonotype was picked up many times. The chain carries TRBV12-3 or TRBV12-4 and TRBJ2-2; D unresolved. Trimming removed 5 bases at V and 2 bases at J, with 15 bases between. The CDR3 sequence is 16 residues long. CDR3 loop: CASSRLTRLNTGELFF. Here the CDR3 DNA reads TGTGCCAGCAGTCGCCTTACCCGGCTTAACACCGGGGAGCTGTTTTTT.

J is TRBJ2-7 and V is TRBV11-2; D is possibly TRBD1 or TRBD2 (5 bases each). The CDR3 has 16 residues. Germline CDR1 reads SGHAT; CDR2 reads FQNNGV. V was pared by 3 bases and J by 2 bases, with 17 bases between. CDR3 in amino acids: CASSFYRDGRPYEQYF. CDR3 DNA: TGTGCCAGCAGCTTTTACCGGGACGGACGACCCTACGAGCAGTACTTC.

Many counts were recorded for this clonotype. The chain combines TRBV6-5 with TRBJ2-5; D call uncertain. The germline V gene has CDR1 MNHEY and CDR2 SVGAGI. The length of the CDR3 is 12 residues. Deletions cut 6 bases from V and 7 bases from J, with 12 bases between. In nucleotides, the CDR3 is TGTGCCAGCAGAGCTACTGAAGGGACCCAGTACTTC. Translated: CASRATEGTQYF.

The rearrangement links TRBV6-5 to TRBJ2-2; TRBD2 might be the D (5 bases). The germline V gene encodes CDR1 MNHEY and CDR2 SVGAGI. The V end was cut by 0 bases, the J end by 0 bases, with 14 bases between. The length of the CDR3 is 18 residues. CDR3: CASSYSRFYGANTGELFF. The CDR3 nucleotides read TGTGCCAGCAGTTACTCGAGGTTTTACGGGGCGAACACCGGGGAGCTGTTTTTT.

Many counts were recorded for this clonotype. The CDR3 sequence: CASSVAGSKSYEQYF. DNA of the CDR3: TGTGCCAGCAGCGTAGCGGGCAGTAAATCCTACGAGCAGTACTTC. The rearrangement joins TRBV9 to TRBJ2-7, with D unclear. The CDR3 spans 15 residues. V was shortened by 0 bases and J by 1 base, with 11 bases between the two germline ends. Germline lookup yields CDR1 SGDLS and CDR2 YYNGEE. Using reference TRBV9 and TRBJ2-7 for the parts outside the CDR3, the full variable domain is DSGVTQTPKHLITATGQRVTLRCSPRSGDLSVYWYQQSLDQGLQFLIQYYNGEERAKGNILERFSAQQFPDLHSELNLSSLELGDSALYFCASSVAGSKSYEQYFGPGTRLTVT.

CDR3 sequence: CASSPGLAATDTQYF. The CDR3 DNA follows: TGTGCCAGCAGCCCCGGACTAGCGGCCACAGATACGCAGTATTTT. The chain combines TRBV5-4 with TRBJ2-3, with 10 bases identical to TRBD2. This CDR3 is built from 15 residues. With V trimmed by 4 bases and J by 2 bases, 4 bases remained unmatched. Germline V gives CDR1 SGHNT, CDR2 YYREEE (reference sequence).